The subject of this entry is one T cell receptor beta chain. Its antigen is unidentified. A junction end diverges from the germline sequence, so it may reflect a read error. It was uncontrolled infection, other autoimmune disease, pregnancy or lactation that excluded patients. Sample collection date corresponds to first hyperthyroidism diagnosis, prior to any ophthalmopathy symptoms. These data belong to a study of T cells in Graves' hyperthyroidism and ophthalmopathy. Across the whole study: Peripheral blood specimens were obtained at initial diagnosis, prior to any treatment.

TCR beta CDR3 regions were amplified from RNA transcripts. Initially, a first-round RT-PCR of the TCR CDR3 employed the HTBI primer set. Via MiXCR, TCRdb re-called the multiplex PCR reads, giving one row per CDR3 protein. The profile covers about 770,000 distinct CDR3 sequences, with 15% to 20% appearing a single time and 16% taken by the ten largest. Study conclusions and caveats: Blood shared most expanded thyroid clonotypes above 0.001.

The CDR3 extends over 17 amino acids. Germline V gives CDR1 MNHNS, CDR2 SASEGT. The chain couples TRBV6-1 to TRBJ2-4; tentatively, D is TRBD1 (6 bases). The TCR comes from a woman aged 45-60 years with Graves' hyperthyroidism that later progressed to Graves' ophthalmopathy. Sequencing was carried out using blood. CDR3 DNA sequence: TGTGCCACCAGTGAAGCCTTCGGGACAATGGCCAAAAACATTCAGTACTTC. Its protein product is CATSEAFGTMAKNIQYF.